The 14 T cell receptor beta chains in this list originate from one sample, sequenced in a study of early T cells in non-severe SARS-CoV-2 infection. One entry per CDR3 protein, called by TCRdb with MiXCR from the 5' RACE reads. There are 65,000 to 85,000 distinct CDR3 sequences in the sample; 15% to 19% occur only once, and around 12% lies in the top ten. Sequencing was performed on whole blood. These receptors originate from an adult who was a healthcare worker with PCR-confirmed SARS-CoV-2 infection or an uninfected control (not recorded which).

In the case of this clonotype: At one end the junction does not follow the germline gene, possibly because of a read error. The chain combines TRBV5-4 with TRBJ2-1; 7 nucleotides align to TRBD1. The germline V gene has CDR1 SGHNT and CDR2 YYREEE (reference sequence). This CDR3 comprises 16 residues. The CDR3 is CAGSARATGAGNEQFF. CDR3 in DNA: TGTGCCGGCAGCGCACGAGCCACAGGGGCCGGCAATGAGCAGTTCTTC.

The rearrangement links TRBV6-5 to TRBJ2-7, with no clear D. The V end lost 0 bases, the J end lost 7 bases, and 10 bases lay between the germline ends. CDR3 length: 13 amino acids. The V gene's germline CDR1 is MNHEY and CDR2 SVGAGI. CDR3 amino acids: CASSYSTGCEQYF. The CDR3 DNA is TGTGCCAGCAGTTACTCGACCGGGTGTGAGCAGTACTTC.

This clonotype has at least ten counts. This chain connects TRBV5-1 to TRBJ2-1; D unclear. Germline assignment: CDR1 SGHRS and CDR2 YFSETQ. The CDR3 has 13 residues. The V and J ends lost 6 bases and 0 bases respectively, with 7 bases between them. The CDR3 reads CASTRSSYNEQFF. DNA of the CDR3: TGCGCCAGCACTCGTAGCTCCTACAATGAGCAGTTCTTC.

This clonotype was picked up a small number of times. The chain joins TRBV4-1 to TRBJ2-2, with D tentatively TRBD1 or TRBD2 (6 bases each). The length of the CDR3 is 16 residues. The V and J ends lost 4 bases and 1 base respectively, with 13 bases between them. CDR1 and CDR2 from the germline V gene are MGHRA and YSYEKL. The CDR3 DNA reads TGCGCCAGCAGCCCCGGGGGACATAAGAACACCGGGGAGCTGTTTTTT. Protein product: CASSPGGHKNTGELFF.

This clonotype was found a few times. This chain uses TRBV4-3 with TRBJ2-7; D could derive from TRBD1 or TRBD2 (5 bases each). With 5 bases removed from V and 6 bases from J, the gap between germline ends came to 17 bases. Germline V CDR1 and CDR2: LGHNA, YSLEER. The CDR3 spans 14 residues. CDR3 DNA: TGCGCCAGCAGCACAACCGGGACGGCGGGCGAGCAGTACTTC. Its protein is CASSTTGTAGEQYF.

This clonotype has ten or more counts. CDR3 loop: CASSDGQNSYNEQFF. The CDR3 nucleotides are TGTGCCAGCAGTGACGGACAAAACTCCTACAATGAGCAGTTCTTC. The chain recombines TRBV6-4 with TRBJ2-1, with a tentative D call TRBD1 (5 bases). The germline CDR1 and CDR2 sequences are MRHNA and SNTAGT. V lost 2 bases, J lost 0 bases, and 8 bases lay in between. The CDR3 runs 15 residues.

The CDR3 here is CAAGRETNTEAFF. The CDR3 DNA reads TGTGCCGCTGGCCGGGAGACGAACACTGAAGCTTTCTTT. The gene calls are TRBV10-3 and TRBJ1-1; D gene ambiguous. In germline, CDR1 is ENHRY, CDR2 SYGVKD. V lost 11 bases and J 1 base, leaving 14 bases between the germline ends. This CDR3 has 13 residues.

This rearrangement joins TRBV7-2 to TRBJ2-7, with D unresolved. The V end lost 1 base, the J end lost 3 bases, and 19 bases lay between the germline ends. Germline-derived CDR1 and CDR2 are SGHTA and FQGNSA. The CDR3 sequence is 17 residues long. The CDR3 nucleotides are TGTGCCAGCAGCTTAGAAAGTGGACCAAACCTAGACTACGAGCAGTACTTC. Protein sequence: CASSLESGPNLDYEQYF.

The chain recombines TRBV4-1 with TRBJ1-3; 7 bases map to TRBD1. V shed 0 bases, J shed 2 bases, and the junction held 4 bases outside the gene matches. This CDR3 contains 16 residues. Germline V gene data show CDR1 as MGHRA and CDR2 as YSYEKL. The CDR3 DNA is TGCGCCAGCAGCCAAGATCAGGGGGGCACTGGAAACACCATATATTTT. This codes for CASSQDQGGTGNTIYF.

V usage is TRBV4-3 and J usage is TRBJ2-1; D unclear. Trimming stripped 3 bases from V and 3 bases from J, with 3 bases between. This CDR3 contains 12 residues. CDR1 is LGHNA and CDR2 is YSLEER in the germline V gene. The CDR3 coding sequence is TGCGCCAGCAGCCAGGACTACAATGAGCAGTTCTTC. Translated: CASSQDYNEQFF.

The sample holds a few counts of this clonotype. The chain joins TRBV14 to TRBJ2-1; unclear D gene. There are 13 residues in the CDR3. CDR1 SGHDN and CDR2 FVKESK come from the germline V gene. V was trimmed by 0 bases and J by 6 bases, leaving 6 bases between them. The CDR3 sequence: CASSQDKGNEQFF. CDR3 coding DNA: TGTGCCAGCAGCCAAGATAAAGGCAATGAGCAGTTCTTC. Supplemented by reference TRBV14 and TRBJ2-1, the full variable domain reads EAGVTQFPSHSVIEKGQTVTLRCDPISGHDNLYWYRRVMGKEIKFLLHFVKESKQDESGMPNNRFLAERTGGTYSTLKVQPAELEDSGVYFCASSQDKGNEQFFGPGTRLTVL.

V gene TRBV2 combines with J gene TRBJ2-3; 7 bases map to TRBD1. Germline trimming cut 8 bases from V and 1 base from J; bases unmatched to any gene: 6. In germline, CDR1 is SNHLY, CDR2 FYNNEI. The CDR3 length is 14 residues. DNA for the CDR3: TGTGCCAGCCATTTAACAGGGGGCACAGATACGCAGTATTTT. This sequence encodes CASHLTGGTDTQYF. The full variable domain, its missing parts supplied by reference TRBV2 and TRBJ2-3, is EPEVTQTPSHQVTQMGQEVILRCVPISNHLYFYWYRQILGQKVEFLVSFYNNEISEKSEIFDDQFSVERPDGSNFTLKIRSTKLEDSAMYFCASHLTGGTDTQYFGPGTRLTVL.

This sequence joins TRBV12-3 or TRBV12-4 and TRBJ2-3, with D unclear. With 4 bases removed from V and 2 bases from J, the gap between germline ends came to 10 bases. This CDR3 is built from 14 residues. CDR3 sequence reads: CASSYTGFTDTQYF. CDR3 in DNA: TGTGCCAGCAGTTATACGGGCTTCACAGATACGCAGTATTTT.

The rearrangement uses TRBV20-1 and TRBJ1-2; D is perhaps TRBD1 (6 bases). There are 14 residues in the CDR3. Germline values: CDR1 DFQATT, CDR2 SNEGSKA (reference sequence). Trimming took off 4 bases at V and 4 bases at J, with 16 bases between the two ends. The CDR3 DNA follows: TGCAGTGCTAAAACAGGGACTAGCAGCTATGGCTACACCTTC. Its protein is CSAKTGTSSYGYTF.